The 2 T cell receptor beta chains presented below share a single source sample, sequenced in a study of blood T cells in healthy people across ages. Combining a sample-barcoded 5' primer with a J-beta primer mix, a second PCR ran for 7 to 11 cycles. TCRdb passed the 5' RACE reads through MiXCR, listing each CDR3 protein once. The table shows around 1.5 million distinct CDR3 sequences, with 35% to 45% occurring only once. Sequencing was performed on blood. Receptors were obtained from a woman under 30 in good health.

This clonotype was seen more than once but under ten times. The CDR3 loop is CASSYRVGANQPQHF. In DNA, the CDR3 is TGTGCCAGCAGTTACAGGGTCGGGGCCAATCAGCCCCAGCATTTT. The chain employs TRBV6-5 and TRBJ1-5; D might be TRBD1 (5 bases). Germline CDR1 and CDR2: MNHEY and SVGAGI. There are 15 residues in the CDR3. Trimming took 2 bases from V and 3 from J, leaving 11 bases between them.

This clonotype was seen only a few times. The chain couples TRBV6-6 to TRBJ2-7; D not certain. Germline assignment: CDR1 MNHNY and CDR2 SVGAGI (reference sequence). This CDR3 is 13 amino acids long. Trimming cost V 0 bases and J 3 bases, with 6 bases left between them. The CDR3 DNA reads TGTGCCAGCAGTTACTCAGCCCACTACGAGCAGTACTTC. Its protein product is CASSYSAHYEQYF.